Listed here are 25 T cell receptor beta chains from one sample, sequenced in a study of shared clonotypes between healthy human individuals (dated by TCRdb to between 2020 and 2021). The library was made by the immunoSEQ multiplex PCR assay. What TCRdb holds here is the immuneACCESS table cut down to in-frame rearrangements. Part of the clones is not present; checked against another copy, under half of the missing clones reflect an unresolved V gene, and the others are unexplained. This sample comprises some 480,000 clones, 65% to 80% of them detected only once. In total, the top ten clones hold less than 15% of the sample. Sequencing was carried out using PBMCs. These receptors were collected from a woman aged 40 to 55 in good health. Some clones in this sample may be carry-over from other donors' samples.

V is TRBV7-9 and J is TRBJ2-1; D gene uncertain. The CDR3 sequence is 12 residues long. The V end was cut by 3 bases, the J end by 5 bases, with 5 bases between. Germline CDR1 is SEHNR and CDR2 is FQNEAQ (reference sequence). The CDR3 DNA reads TGTGCCAGCAGCTTTGGGAACAATGAGCAGTTCTTC. It codes for CASSFGNNEQFF.

The sample holds one count of this clone. V usage is TRBV5-4 and J usage is TRBJ2-1, with D perhaps TRBD2 (7 bases). The V and J ends lost 3 bases and 5 bases respectively, with 12 bases between them. CDR1 is SGHNT and CDR2 is YYREEE in the germline V gene (reference sequence). The CDR3 consists of 14 residues. The CDR3 sequence is CASSYRAGDNEQFF. In DNA, the CDR3 is TGTGCCAGCAGCTACAGGGCGGGAGACAATGAGCAGTTCTTC.

This chain joins TRBV7-6 and TRBJ2-3; 7 bases map to TRBD2. The CDR3 totals 16 residues. Germline loops: CDR1 SGHVS, CDR2 FNYEAQ. The V segment lost 2 bases and the J segment 2 bases; nucleotides outside the gene matches: 7. In DNA form, the CDR3 reads TGTGCCAGCAGCTTATTCTCGGGAGGCCCCACAGATACGCAGTATTTT. It codes for CASSLFSGGPTDTQYF.

Concerning this clone: A much larger clone lies a single base off, so this may be a read error. Other DNA sequences in the sample encode the same CDR3. The chain couples TRBV6-5 to TRBJ2-4; a weak D match, TRBD2 (6 bases). Germline assignment: CDR1 MNHEY and CDR2 SVGAGI. The CDR3 has 14 amino acids. DNA for the CDR3: TGTGCCAGCAGTAAGGGACTGGGAAAAAATATTCAGTACTTC. It codes for CASSKGLGKNIQYF.

This chain joins TRBV7-8 and TRBJ2-2; D is ambiguous. V was clipped by 2 bases and J by 3 bases, with 13 bases between them. Germline-derived CDR1 and CDR2 are SGHVS and FQNEAQ. This CDR3 comprises 16 residues. Here the CDR3 reads CASSLTLLWDTGELFF. Here the CDR3 DNA reads TGTGCCAGCAGCTTAACCCTCTTGTGGGACACCGGGGAGCTGTTTTTT.

This chain connects TRBV7-3 to TRBJ2-1, with 11 bases lining up with TRBD2. The length of the CDR3 is 14 residues. The V gene end was trimmed by 5 bases and the J gene end by 6 bases; junction bases not matched to a gene: 3. Germline V CDR1 and CDR2: SGHTA, FQGTGA. The CDR3 spells CASSLAGGVNEQFF. The DNA for the CDR3 is TGTGCCAGCAGCCTAGCGGGAGGAGTCAATGAGCAGTTCTTC.

This clone was picked up a small number of times. The J gene is TRBJ1-1, the V gene TRBV7-3, with 8 bases identical to TRBD1. Per germline, CDR1 SGHTA and CDR2 FQGTGA. V lost 2 bases to trimming and J lost 4 bases; unmatched junction nucleotides: 9. CDR3 size: 16 residues. The CDR3 region has the DNA TGTGCCAGCAGCTTAGATACCAGGGGGCCTCGCACTGAAGCTTTCTTT. Its translation: CASSLDTRGPRTEAFF.

A remark on this clone: An end of the junction does not agree with germline; a read error may underlie this. This sequence joins TRBV11-2 and TRBJ2-7; 12 nucleotides line up with TRBD1. This CDR3 has 15 amino acids. Germline V gives CDR1 SGHAT, CDR2 FQNNGV. The CDR3 coding sequence is TGTGCCAGCAGCGGAACCGGGACAGGGGGCCCGGGCGACAACTTC. Translation: CASSGTGTGGPGDNF.

The chain uses TRBV6-5 and TRBJ1-4; 8 nucleotides align to TRBD1. J was trimmed by 3 bases and V by 0 bases; bases with no gene match: 0. CDR1 and CDR2 (germline): MNHEY, SVGAGI. The CDR3 has 15 amino acids. CDR3 nucleotides: TGTGCCAGCAGTTACTCGACAGGGGCTAATGAAAAACTGTTTTTT. Protein sequence: CASSYSTGANEKLFF.

The V gene is TRBV28, the J gene TRBJ1-5; 8 bases line up with TRBD1. Losses at the gene ends were 10 bases for V and 3 bases for J; bases not matched to a gene: 2. CDR1 is MDHEN and CDR2 is SYDVKM in the germline V gene. There are 12 residues in the CDR3. CDR3 region: CATDRANQPQHF. The CDR3 bases are TGTGCCACGGACAGGGCCAATCAGCCCCAGCATTTT.

This sequence joins TRBV28 and TRBJ2-1; D uncertain. Looked up from germline, CDR1 is MDHEN and CDR2 is SYDVKM. This CDR3 has 14 amino acids. V lost 4 bases and J lost 7, with 14 bases in between. Here the CDR3 reads CASSSPGQTNEQFF. The CDR3 DNA reads TGTGCCAGCAGTTCCCCCGGTCAGACTAATGAGCAGTTCTTC.

This clone was detected only a few times. The chain uses TRBV16 and TRBJ1-2; D perhaps matches TRBD1 (6 bases). This CDR3 is 16 amino acids long. The germline CDR1 and CDR2 sequences are KGHSY and FQNENV. V shed 2 bases and J shed 7 bases, with 20 bases lying between them. DNA of the CDR3: TGTGCCAGCAGCCAACAAGCCCCTGGGCAGGGGATTGGCTACACCTTC. It translates to CASSQQAPGQGIGYTF.

This chain uses TRBV27 with TRBJ2-1, with 12 bases lining up with TRBD2. The CDR3 is made up of 14 amino acids. With V trimmed by 8 bases and J by 8 bases, 7 bases remained unmatched. Germline CDR1 is MNHEY and CDR2 is SMNVEV (reference sequence). The CDR3 region is CASGTGTSGYEQFF. The CDR3 coding sequence is TGTGCCAGCGGAACCGGGACTAGCGGGTATGAGCAGTTCTTC.

The V and J genes are TRBV11-2 and TRBJ2-7, with D perhaps TRBD2 (5 bases). V dropped 1 base and J dropped 4 bases, with 14 bases sitting between them. Per germline, CDR1 SGHAT and CDR2 FQNNGV. The CDR3 covers 15 residues. The CDR3 coding sequence is TGTGCCAGCAGCTTAGCACTAGTGTTGGGTTACGAGCAGTACTTC. As protein: CASSLALVLGYEQYF.

The chain joins TRBV7-2 to TRBJ2-7; 8 nucleotides agree with TRBD2. The CDR3 consists of 17 residues. The V gene's germline CDR1 is SGHTA and CDR2 FQGNSA. The trim removed 1 base at V and 6 bases at J, leaving 14 bases unmatched. CDR3 DNA: TGTGCCAGCAGCTTAGACCCGTGGTGGAGCGGGGGTAGCGAGCAGTACTTC. Its translation: CASSLDPWWSGGSEQYF.

The V and J genes are TRBV30 and TRBJ1-1; D is possibly TRBD1 (5 bases). V lost 3 bases, J lost 1 base, and 9 bases lay in between. Germline-derived CDR1 and CDR2 are GTSNPN and SVGIG (reference sequence). There are 13 residues in the CDR3. CDR3 amino acids: CAWRNTGNTEAFF. For the CDR3, the DNA is TGTGCCTGGAGGAATACAGGGAACACTGAAGCTTTCTTT. Full variable domain (remainder filled in from reference TRBV30 and TRBJ1-1): SQTIHQWPATLVQPVGSPLSLECTVEGTSNPNLYWYRQAAGRGLQLLFYSVGIGQISSEVPQNLSASRPQDRQFILSSKKLLLSDSGFYLCAWRNTGNTEAFFGQGTRLTVV.

The chain uses TRBV19 and TRBJ2-6; D unclear. The germline V and J ends were trimmed by 3 bases and 2 bases, with 11 bases remaining between them. The V gene's germline CDR1 is LNHDA and CDR2 SQIVND (reference sequence). The CDR3 consists of 16 residues. The CDR3 DNA sequence: TGTGCCAGTAGTATTCAGGCCCGCGCTGGGGCCAACGTCCTGACTTTC. It yields the protein CASSIQARAGANVLTF.

The rearrangement uses TRBV23-1 and TRBJ2-5; the D call may be TRBD1 or TRBD2 (5 bases each). TRBV23-1 belongs to the ORF category, with a function that is uncertain. The CDR3 sequence is 17 residues long. V dropped 8 bases and J dropped 2 bases, with 24 bases sitting between them. The CDR3 sequence: CASSSSTFRGPQETQYF. The CDR3 bases are TGCGCCAGCTCAAGTTCAACCTTTCGGGGACCACAAGAGACCCAGTACTTC.

The chain joins TRBV28 to TRBJ1-5; the D gene is possibly TRBD1 (5 bases). Germline V gene sequence: CDR1 MDHEN, CDR2 SYDVKM. This CDR3 is 14 amino acids long. Between the trimmed V and J ends, which lost 3 bases and 5 bases, there was a span of 11 bases. The CDR3 protein is CASSFSLGDQPQHF. The CDR3 DNA reads as TGTGCCAGCAGTTTTTCCTTGGGGGATCAGCCCCAGCATTTT.

V gene TRBV7-3 combines with J gene TRBJ2-1; possible D gene TRBD2, 6 bases. Germline V gene lookup returns CDR1 SGHTA and CDR2 FQGTGA. Trimming cost V 5 bases and J 5 bases, with 19 bases left between them. The CDR3 runs 16 residues. The CDR3 DNA sequence: TGTGCCAGCAGCCCCCGAGGTAGCGGATTAAACAATGAGCAGTTCTTC. The encoded protein is CASSPRGSGLNNEQFF. Drawing the rest from reference TRBV7-3 and TRBJ2-1, the complete variable domain is GAGVSQTPSNKVTEKGKYVELRCDPISGHTALYWYRQSLGQGPEFLIYFQGTGAADDSGLPNDRFFAVRPEGSVSTLKIQRTERGDSAVYLCASSPRGSGLNNEQFFGPGTRLTVL.

This clone was seen more than once but under ten times. This chain links TRBV4-3 with TRBJ1-4; 11 bases match TRBD1. V trimming: 3 bases; J trimming: 5 bases; junction bases outside the gene matches: 2. This CDR3 is built from 15 residues. Per the germline V gene, CDR1 is LGHNA and CDR2 is YSLEER. This CDR3 reads CASSQDRGQNEKLFF. The CDR3, as DNA: TGCGCCAGCAGCCAGGACAGGGGGCAAAATGAAAAACTGTTTTTT.

The J gene is TRBJ2-1, the V gene TRBV5-1; a possible D gene is TRBD2 (6 bases). Germline V CDR1 and CDR2: SGHRS, YFSETQ. The CDR3 is made up of 18 amino acids. V dropped 3 bases and J dropped 4 bases, with 23 bases sitting between them. This CDR3 reads CASSSGFAGLRPYNEQFF. Written as DNA, the CDR3 is TGCGCCAGCAGCTCAGGTTTCGCGGGGTTACGGCCATACAATGAGCAGTTCTTC.

This rearrangement joins TRBV10-3 to TRBJ2-1; unclear D gene. This CDR3 region has 11 residues. Germline CDR1 reads ENHRY; CDR2 reads SYGVKD. The V end was cut by 7 bases, the J end by 8 bases, with 9 bases between. The CDR3: CAIKQAYEQFF. The CDR3 nucleotides read TGTGCCATCAAACAAGCGTATGAGCAGTTCTTC.

The rearrangement joins TRBV27 to TRBJ2-7; 9 nucleotides line up with TRBD2. The CDR3 extends over 18 amino acids. From germline, CDR1 is MNHEY and CDR2 SMNVEV (reference sequence). V was clipped by 5 bases and J by 0 bases; unmatched bases: 14. The CDR3 loop is CASSRTSATVGGSYEQYF. CDR3 nucleotide sequence: TGTGCCAGCAGTAGGACTAGCGCGACAGTAGGAGGCTCCTACGAGCAGTACTTC.

The rearrangement links TRBV30 to TRBJ2-2, with D maybe TRBD2 (5 bases). V lost 2 bases, J lost 4 bases, and 11 bases lay in between. The CDR3 has 14 amino acids. Germline CDR1 is GTSNPN and CDR2 is SVGIG (reference sequence). CDR3: CAWSRRGVTGELFF. CDR3 DNA: TGTGCCTGGAGTCGTCGGGGAGTCACCGGGGAGCTGTTTTTT.